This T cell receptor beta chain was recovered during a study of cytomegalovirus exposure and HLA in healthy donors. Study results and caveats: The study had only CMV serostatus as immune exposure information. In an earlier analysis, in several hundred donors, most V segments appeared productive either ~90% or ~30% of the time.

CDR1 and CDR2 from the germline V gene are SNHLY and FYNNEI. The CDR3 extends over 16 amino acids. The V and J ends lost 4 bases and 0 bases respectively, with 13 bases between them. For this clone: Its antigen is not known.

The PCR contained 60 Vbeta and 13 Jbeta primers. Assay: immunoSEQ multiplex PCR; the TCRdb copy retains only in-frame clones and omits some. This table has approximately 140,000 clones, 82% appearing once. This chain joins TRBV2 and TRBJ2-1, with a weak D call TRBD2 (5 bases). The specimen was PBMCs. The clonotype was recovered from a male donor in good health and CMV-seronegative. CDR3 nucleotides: TGTGCCAGCAGTGGAGGGCGGGCGATCTCCTACAATGAGCAGTTCTTC. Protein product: CASSGGRAISYNEQFF.